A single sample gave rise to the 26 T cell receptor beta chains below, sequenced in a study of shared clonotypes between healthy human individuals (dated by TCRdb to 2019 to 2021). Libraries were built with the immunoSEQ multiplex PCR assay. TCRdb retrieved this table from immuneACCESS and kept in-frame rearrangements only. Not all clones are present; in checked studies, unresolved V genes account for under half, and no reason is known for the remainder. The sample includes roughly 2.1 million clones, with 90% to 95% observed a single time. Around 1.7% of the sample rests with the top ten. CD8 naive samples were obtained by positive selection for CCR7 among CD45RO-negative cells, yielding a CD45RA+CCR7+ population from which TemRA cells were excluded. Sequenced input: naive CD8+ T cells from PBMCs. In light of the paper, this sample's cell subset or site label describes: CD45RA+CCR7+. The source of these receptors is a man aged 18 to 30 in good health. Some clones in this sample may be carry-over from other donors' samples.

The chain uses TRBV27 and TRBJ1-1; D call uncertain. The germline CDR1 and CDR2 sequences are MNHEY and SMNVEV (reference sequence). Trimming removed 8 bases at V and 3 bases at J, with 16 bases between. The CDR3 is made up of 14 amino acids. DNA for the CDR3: TGTGCCAGCTGGGGTCGACACGAGGACACTGAAGCTTTCTTT. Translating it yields CASWGRHEDTEAFF.

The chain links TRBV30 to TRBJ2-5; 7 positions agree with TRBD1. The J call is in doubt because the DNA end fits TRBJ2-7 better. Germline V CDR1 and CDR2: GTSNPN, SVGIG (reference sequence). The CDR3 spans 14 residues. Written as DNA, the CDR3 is TGTGCCTGGGCCTATGGGACAGCTATCTACGAGCAGTACTTC. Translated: CAWAYGTAIYEQYF.

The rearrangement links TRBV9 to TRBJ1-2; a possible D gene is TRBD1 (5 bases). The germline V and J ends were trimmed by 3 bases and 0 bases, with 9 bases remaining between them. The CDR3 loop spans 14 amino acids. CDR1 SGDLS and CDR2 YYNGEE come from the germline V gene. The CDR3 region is CASSGDGANYGYTF. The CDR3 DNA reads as TGTGCCAGCAGCGGGGACGGGGCTAACTATGGCTACACCTTC. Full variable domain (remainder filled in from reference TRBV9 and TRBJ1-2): DSGVTQTPKHLITATGQRVTLRCSPRSGDLSVYWYQQSLDQGLQFLIQYYNGEERAKGNILERFSAQQFPDLHSELNLSSLELGDSALYFCASSGDGANYGYTFGSGTRLTVV.

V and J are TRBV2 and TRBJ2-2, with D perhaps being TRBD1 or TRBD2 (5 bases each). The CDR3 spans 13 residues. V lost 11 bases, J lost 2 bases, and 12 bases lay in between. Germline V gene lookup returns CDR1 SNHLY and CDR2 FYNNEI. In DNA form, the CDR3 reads TGTGCCGGCCGGGACGACAACACCGGGGAGCTGTTTTTT. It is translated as CAGRDDNTGELFF.

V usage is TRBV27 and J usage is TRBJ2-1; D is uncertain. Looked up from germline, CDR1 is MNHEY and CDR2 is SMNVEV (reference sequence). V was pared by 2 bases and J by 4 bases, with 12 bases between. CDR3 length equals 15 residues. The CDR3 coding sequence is TGTGCCAGCAGTTTACCGCCACCCAGGTACAATGAGCAGTTCTTC. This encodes CASSLPPPRYNEQFF.

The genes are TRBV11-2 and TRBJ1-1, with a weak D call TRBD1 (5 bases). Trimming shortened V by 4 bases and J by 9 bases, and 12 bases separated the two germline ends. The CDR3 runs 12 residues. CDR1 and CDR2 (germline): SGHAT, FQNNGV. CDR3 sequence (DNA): TGTGCCAGCAGCTCTCCGGGGCCTAAAGCTTTCTTT. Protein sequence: CASSSPGPKAFF. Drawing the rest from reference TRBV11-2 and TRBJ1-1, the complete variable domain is EAGVAQSPRYKIIEKRQSVAFWCNPISGHATLYWYQQILGQGPKLLIQFQNNGVVDDSQLPKDRFSAERLKGVDSTLKIQPAKLEDSAVYLCASSSPGPKAFFGQGTRLTVV.

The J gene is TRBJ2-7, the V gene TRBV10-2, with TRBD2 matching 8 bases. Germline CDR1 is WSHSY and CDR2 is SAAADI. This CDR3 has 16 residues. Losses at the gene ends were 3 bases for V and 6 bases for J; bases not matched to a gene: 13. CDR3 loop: CASSDPPGGGAGEQYF. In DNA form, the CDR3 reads TGCGCCAGCAGTGATCCCCCCGGGGGGGGAGCAGGCGAGCAGTACTTC.

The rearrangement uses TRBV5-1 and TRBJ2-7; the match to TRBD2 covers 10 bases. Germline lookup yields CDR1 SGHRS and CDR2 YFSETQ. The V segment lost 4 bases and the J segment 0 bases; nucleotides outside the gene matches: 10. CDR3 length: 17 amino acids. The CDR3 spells CASSPPKAGGPSYEQYF. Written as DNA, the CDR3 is TGCGCCAGCAGCCCCCCGAAAGCGGGAGGGCCCTCCTACGAGCAGTACTTC.

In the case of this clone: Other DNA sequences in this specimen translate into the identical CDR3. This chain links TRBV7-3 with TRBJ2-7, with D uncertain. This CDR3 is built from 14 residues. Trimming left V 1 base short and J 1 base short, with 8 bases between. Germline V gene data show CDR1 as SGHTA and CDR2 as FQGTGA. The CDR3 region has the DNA TGTGCCAGCAGCTTAATCGGCGGATCCTACGAGCAGTACTTC. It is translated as CASSLIGGSYEQYF.

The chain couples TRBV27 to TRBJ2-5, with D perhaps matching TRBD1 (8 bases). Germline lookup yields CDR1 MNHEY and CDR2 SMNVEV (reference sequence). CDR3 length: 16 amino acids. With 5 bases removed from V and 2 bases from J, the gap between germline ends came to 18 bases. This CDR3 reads CASSRLGQGGQETQYF. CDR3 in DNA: TGTGCCAGCAGTAGACTCGGACAGGGAGGGCAAGAGACCCAGTACTTC.

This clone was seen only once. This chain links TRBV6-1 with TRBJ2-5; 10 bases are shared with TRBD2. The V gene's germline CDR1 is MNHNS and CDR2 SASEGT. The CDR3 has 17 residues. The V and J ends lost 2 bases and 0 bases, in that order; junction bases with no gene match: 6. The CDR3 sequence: CASSERDSGRHQETQYF. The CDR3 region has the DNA TGTGCCAGCAGTGAACGGGATAGCGGGAGGCACCAAGAGACCCAGTACTTC.

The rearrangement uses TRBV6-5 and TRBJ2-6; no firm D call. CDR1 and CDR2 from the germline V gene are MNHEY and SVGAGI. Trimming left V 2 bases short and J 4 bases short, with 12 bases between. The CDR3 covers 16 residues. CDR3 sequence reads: CASSYHDPAGANVLTF. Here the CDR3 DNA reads TGTGCCAGCAGTTACCACGACCCCGCCGGGGCCAACGTCCTGACTTTC.

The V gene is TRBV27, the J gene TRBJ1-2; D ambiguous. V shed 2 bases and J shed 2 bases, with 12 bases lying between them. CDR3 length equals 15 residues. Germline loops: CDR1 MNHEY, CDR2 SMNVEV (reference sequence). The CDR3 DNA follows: TGTGCCAGCAGTTTAACGGAAACCCTAAACTATGGCTACACCTTC. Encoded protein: CASSLTETLNYGYTF.

The CDR3 DNA is TGTGCCACCAGACAAAACCGGGACAGGGAACAGCCCCAGCATTTT. Its translation: CATRQNRDREQPQHF. The chain carries TRBV15 and TRBJ1-5; 9 bases agree with TRBD1. Trimming cost V 6 bases and J 7 bases; bases outside gene matches: 10. The CDR3 has 15 residues. From germline, CDR1 is LNHNV and CDR2 YYDKDF (reference sequence).

Here the CDR3 reads CASSLDEGGGPGNQPQHF. CDR3 in DNA: TGTGCCAGCAGCTTAGATGAGGGTGGGGGCCCTGGCAATCAGCCCCAGCATTTT. V is TRBV7-2 and J is TRBJ1-5, with TRBD1 as a possible D gene (6 bases). Germline-derived CDR1 and CDR2 are SGHTA and FQGNSA. The CDR3 sequence is 18 residues long. V lost 1 base and J lost 2, with 18 bases in between.

This CDR3 reads CASSEAHLGEQFF. CDR3 nucleotides: TGTGCCAGCAGCGAGGCTCACCTGGGGGAGCAGTTCTTC. The V call is TRBV9, the J call TRBJ2-1; no reliable D call. Trimming cost V 3 bases and J 10 bases, with 14 bases left between them. The germline V gene has CDR1 SGDLS and CDR2 YYNGEE. The CDR3 has 13 residues.

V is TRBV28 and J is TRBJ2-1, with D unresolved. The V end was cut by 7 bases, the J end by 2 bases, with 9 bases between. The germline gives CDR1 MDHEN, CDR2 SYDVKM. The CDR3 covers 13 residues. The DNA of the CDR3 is TGTGCCAGCACCCCGCTAGCCTACAATGAGCAGTTCTTC. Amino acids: CASTPLAYNEQFF.

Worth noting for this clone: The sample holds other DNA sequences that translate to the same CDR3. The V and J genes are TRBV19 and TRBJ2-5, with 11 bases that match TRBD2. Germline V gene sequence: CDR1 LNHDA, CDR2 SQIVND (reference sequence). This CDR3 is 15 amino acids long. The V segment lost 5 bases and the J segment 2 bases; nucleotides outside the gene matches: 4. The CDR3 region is CASSPRTSGQETQYF. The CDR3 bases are TGTGCCAGTAGTCCGAGGACTAGCGGGCAAGAGACCCAGTACTTC. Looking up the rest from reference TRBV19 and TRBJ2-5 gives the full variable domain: DGGITQSPKYLFRKEGQNVTLSCEQNLNHDAMYWYRQDPGQGLRLIYYSQIVNDFQKGDIAEGYSVSREKKESFPLTVTSAQKNPTAFYLCASSPRTSGQETQYFGPGTRLLVL.

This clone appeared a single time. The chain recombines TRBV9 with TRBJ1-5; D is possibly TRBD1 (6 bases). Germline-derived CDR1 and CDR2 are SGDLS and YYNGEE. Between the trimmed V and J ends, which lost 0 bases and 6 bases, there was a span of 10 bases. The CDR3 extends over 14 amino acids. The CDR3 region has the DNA TGTGCCAGCAGCGTAGGGGCGGACAGTCAGCCCCAGCATTTT. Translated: CASSVGADSQPQHF. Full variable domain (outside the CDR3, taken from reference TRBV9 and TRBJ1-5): DSGVTQTPKHLITATGQRVTLRCSPRSGDLSVYWYQQSLDQGLQFLIQYYNGEERAKGNILERFSAQQFPDLHSELNLSSLELGDSALYFCASSVGADSQPQHFGDGTRLSIL.

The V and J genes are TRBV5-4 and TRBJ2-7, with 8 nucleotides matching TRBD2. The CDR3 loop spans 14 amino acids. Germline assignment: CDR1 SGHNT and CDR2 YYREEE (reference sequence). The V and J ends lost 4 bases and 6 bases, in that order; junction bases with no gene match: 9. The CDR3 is CASSPGAGGLEQYF. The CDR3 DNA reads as TGTGCCAGCAGCCCGGGGGCGGGGGGCCTCGAGCAGTACTTC.

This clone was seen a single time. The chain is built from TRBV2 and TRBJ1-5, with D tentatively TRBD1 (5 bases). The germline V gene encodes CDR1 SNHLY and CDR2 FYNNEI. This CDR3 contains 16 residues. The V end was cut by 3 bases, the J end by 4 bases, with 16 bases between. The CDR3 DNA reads TGTGCCAGCAGTGATGGTTTAAGGACAACAAATCAGCCCCAGCATTTT. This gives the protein CASSDGLRTTNQPQHF.

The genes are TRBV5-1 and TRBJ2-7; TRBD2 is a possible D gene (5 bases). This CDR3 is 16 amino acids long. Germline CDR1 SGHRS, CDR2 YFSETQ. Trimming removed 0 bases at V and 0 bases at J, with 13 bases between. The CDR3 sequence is CASSLALSGYSYEQYF. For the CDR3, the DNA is TGCGCCAGCAGCTTGGCCCTGAGCGGATACTCCTACGAGCAGTACTTC.

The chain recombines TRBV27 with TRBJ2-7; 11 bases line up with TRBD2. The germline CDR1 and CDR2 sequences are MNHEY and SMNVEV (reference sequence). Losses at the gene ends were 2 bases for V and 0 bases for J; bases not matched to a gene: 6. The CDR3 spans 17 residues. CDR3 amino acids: CASSLRTLAGGSYEQYF. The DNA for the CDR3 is TGTGCCAGCAGTTTACGAACCCTAGCGGGGGGCTCCTACGAGCAGTACTTC.

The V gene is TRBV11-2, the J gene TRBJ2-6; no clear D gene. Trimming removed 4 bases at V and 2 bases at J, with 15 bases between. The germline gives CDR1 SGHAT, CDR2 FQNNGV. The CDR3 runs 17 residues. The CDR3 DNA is TGTGCCAGCAGCTCATATCGAGTTGGCCCTGGGGCCAACGTCCTGACTTTC. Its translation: CASSSYRVGPGANVLTF.

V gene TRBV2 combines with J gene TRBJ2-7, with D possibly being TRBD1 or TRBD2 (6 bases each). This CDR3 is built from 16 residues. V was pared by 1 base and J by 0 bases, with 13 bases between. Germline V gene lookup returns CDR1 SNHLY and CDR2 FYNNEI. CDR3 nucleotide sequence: TGTGCCAGCAGTGAAGTACGGGGGCTCAGCTCCTACGAGCAGTACTTC. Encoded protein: CASSEVRGLSSYEQYF.

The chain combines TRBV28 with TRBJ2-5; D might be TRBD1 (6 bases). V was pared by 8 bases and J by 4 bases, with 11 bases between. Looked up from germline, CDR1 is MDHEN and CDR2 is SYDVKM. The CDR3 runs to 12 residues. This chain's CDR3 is CASAKGGETQYF. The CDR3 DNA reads TGTGCCAGCGCTAAAGGGGGAGAGACCCAGTACTTC.